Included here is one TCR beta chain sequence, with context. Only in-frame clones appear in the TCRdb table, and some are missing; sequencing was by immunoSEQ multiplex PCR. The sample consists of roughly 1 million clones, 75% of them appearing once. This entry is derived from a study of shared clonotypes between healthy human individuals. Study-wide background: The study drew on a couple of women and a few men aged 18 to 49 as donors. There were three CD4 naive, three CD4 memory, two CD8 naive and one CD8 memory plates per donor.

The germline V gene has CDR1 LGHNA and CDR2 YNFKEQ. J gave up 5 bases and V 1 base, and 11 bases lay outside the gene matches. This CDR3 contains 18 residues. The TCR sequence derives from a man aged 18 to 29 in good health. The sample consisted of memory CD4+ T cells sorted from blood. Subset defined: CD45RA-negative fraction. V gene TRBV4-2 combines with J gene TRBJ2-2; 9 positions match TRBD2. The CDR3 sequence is CASSQGTSAGGKTGELFF. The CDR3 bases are TGTGCCAGCAGCCAAGGGACGTCAGCGGGGGGAAAAACCGGGGAGCTGTTTTTT.